The 14 T cell receptor beta chains below were found in one sample sequenced in a study of T cell responses to AZD1222 COVID-19 vaccine. The repertoire was sequenced with immunoSEQ multiplex PCR; TCRdb's copy has only in-frame clones and lacks some. The sample includes more than 50,000 clones, roughly 90% of them seen just once. The sample consisted of peripheral blood, taken on day 0 of AZD1222 vaccination. The receptors were sampled from an adult in good health.

This clone was counted only a few times. This rearrangement joins TRBV5-4 to TRBJ1-2; TRBD1 matches 10 bases. There are 14 residues in the CDR3. Trimming removed 4 bases from V and 7 bases from J; junction bases left unmatched: 7. CDR1 and CDR2 (germline): SGHNT, YYREEE (reference sequence). CDR3 DNA: TGTGCCAGCAGCCCGACAGGGGGCGCGCGTGGCTACACCTTC. It yields the protein CASSPTGGARGYTF.

The gene calls are TRBV30 and TRBJ2-1; D not resolved. CDR3 length equals 11 residues. Looked up from germline, CDR1 is GTSNPN and CDR2 is SVGIG (reference sequence). The V and J ends lost 0 bases and 9 bases respectively, with 6 bases between them. CDR3 DNA: TGTGCCTGGAGTGTACGAAGTGAGCAGTTCTTC. It is translated as CAWSVRSEQFF.

This clone showed up just once. V usage is TRBV5-6 and J usage is TRBJ1-5, with TRBD1 identical over 11 bases. This CDR3 has 15 residues. V was clipped by 4 bases and J by 7 bases; unmatched bases: 7. Germline CDR1 and CDR2: SGHDT and YYEEEE. The CDR3 DNA reads TGTGCCAGCAGCCTCGGACAGGGGGCGAGGCAGCCCCAGCATTTT. It specifies CASSLGQGARQPQHF.

V gene TRBV7-9 combines with J gene TRBJ1-6, with TRBD1 matching over 9 bases. Germline assignment: CDR1 SEHNR and CDR2 FQNEAQ (reference sequence). V was clipped by 4 bases and J by 9 bases; unmatched bases: 7. The CDR3 is 15 amino acids. CDR3 nucleotide sequence: TGTGCCAGCAGCTCTCTGGGACAGGGAGTTTCACCCCTCCACTTT. Translating gives CASSSLGQGVSPLHF.

The genes are TRBV4-1 and TRBJ1-2; D remains unclear. The V gene lost 1 base and the J gene lost 4 bases, with 7 bases spanning the gap. This CDR3 spans 13 amino acids. Germline V lookup: CDR1 MGHRA, CDR2 YSYEKL. Here the CDR3 reads CASSQGQIYGYTF. CDR3 nucleotides: TGCGCCAGCAGCCAAGGGCAGATCTATGGCTACACCTTC.

J is TRBJ2-5 and V is TRBV30, with D possibly being TRBD1 (6 bases). The germline V and J ends were trimmed by 3 bases and 2 bases, with 7 bases remaining between them. The CDR3 extends over 12 amino acids. CDR1 and CDR2 from the germline V gene are GTSNPN and SVGIG (reference sequence). CDR3 coding DNA: TGTGCCTGGAGCAGGGGACAAGAGACCCAGTACTTC. Protein: CAWSRGQETQYF.

The gene calls are TRBV10-3 and TRBJ2-1, with 8 nucleotides matching TRBD1. V gave up 0 bases and J gave up 3 bases; unmatched junction bases: 1. This CDR3 spans 15 amino acids. Germline V gene data show CDR1 as ENHRY and CDR2 as SYGVKD. The CDR3 region is CAISESGQGYNEQFF. In DNA, the CDR3 is TGTGCCATCAGTGAGTCTGGACAGGGCTACAATGAGCAGTTCTTC.

The J gene is TRBJ2-7, the V gene TRBV27, with D hard to call. Germline V gives CDR1 MNHEY, CDR2 SMNVEV (reference sequence). Trimming took 5 bases from V and 0 from J, leaving 20 bases between them. The CDR3 spans 17 residues. CDR3 sequence: CASSRQPPMAGSYEQYF. CDR3 nucleotide sequence: TGTGCCAGCAGTCGCCAGCCGCCCATGGCAGGCTCCTACGAGCAGTACTTC.

This chain connects TRBV11-2 to TRBJ1-2, with 8 bases that match TRBD1. The germline CDR1 and CDR2 sequences are SGHAT and FQNNGV. J lost 4 bases, V lost 5 bases, and 9 bases had no gene match. CDR3 size: 15 residues. The CDR3 bases are TGTGCCAGCAGCCTTGAGACAGGGGTCTTCTATGGCTACACCTTC. Its translation: CASSLETGVFYGYTF.

The CDR3 nucleotides are TGTGCCAGCTCCCGGGATGGCGGGGAAACCTACGAGCAGTACTTC. Residues: CASSRDGGETYEQYF. V is TRBV18 and J is TRBJ2-7, with a tentative D call TRBD2 (6 bases). This CDR3 region has 15 residues. Germline V lookup: CDR1 KGHSH, CDR2 LQKENI. V lost 6 bases and J lost 2, with 17 bases in between. The whole variable domain, remainder taken from reference TRBV18 and TRBJ2-7, is NAGVMQNPRHLVRRRGQEARLRCSPMKGHSHVYWYRQLPEEGLKFMVYLQKENIIDESGMPKERFSAEFPKEGPSILRIQQVVRGDSAAYFCASSRDGGETYEQYFGPGTRLTVT.

The chain employs TRBV19 and TRBJ1-6; tentative D call: TRBD1 (6 bases). The CDR3 runs 12 residues. Trimming pared 6 bases from V and 11 bases from J, leaving 11 bases between. Germline V gene lookup returns CDR1 LNHDA and CDR2 SQIVND (reference sequence). The CDR3 loop is CASSQQGPPLHF. CDR3 nucleotides: TGTGCCAGTAGCCAACAGGGACCACCCCTCCACTTT.

The CDR3 nucleotides read TGTGCCAGCAGTGAAGGGACAGGGGTTCAGGGCTACACCTTC. It specifies CASSEGTGVQGYTF. J is TRBJ1-2 and V is TRBV2; TRBD1 matches at 9 bases. In germline, CDR1 is SNHLY, CDR2 FYNNEI. After removal of 1 base from V and 8 bases from J, the junction contained 5 bases not matched to a gene. This CDR3 is 14 amino acids long.

This clone was seen only once. The V gene is TRBV7-2, the J gene TRBJ2-5; 9 nucleotides align to TRBD2. V lost 1 base to trimming and J lost 1 base; unmatched junction nucleotides: 4. CDR1 SGHTA and CDR2 FQGNSA come from the germline V gene. CDR3 size: 16 residues. For the CDR3, the DNA is TGTGCCAGCAGCTTAGTGGCGGGGGGGCCCCAAGAGACCCAGTACTTC. This sequence encodes CASSLVAGGPQETQYF.

The chain has TRBV5-4 and TRBJ1-6; no clear D gene. This CDR3 contains 14 residues. The V gene lost 4 bases and the J gene lost 7 bases, with 12 bases spanning the gap. CDR1 and CDR2 (germline): SGHNT, YYREEE (reference sequence). This chain's CDR3 is CASSPQTRNSPLHF. The DNA for the CDR3 is TGTGCCAGCAGCCCCCAGACTCGAAATTCACCCCTCCACTTT.